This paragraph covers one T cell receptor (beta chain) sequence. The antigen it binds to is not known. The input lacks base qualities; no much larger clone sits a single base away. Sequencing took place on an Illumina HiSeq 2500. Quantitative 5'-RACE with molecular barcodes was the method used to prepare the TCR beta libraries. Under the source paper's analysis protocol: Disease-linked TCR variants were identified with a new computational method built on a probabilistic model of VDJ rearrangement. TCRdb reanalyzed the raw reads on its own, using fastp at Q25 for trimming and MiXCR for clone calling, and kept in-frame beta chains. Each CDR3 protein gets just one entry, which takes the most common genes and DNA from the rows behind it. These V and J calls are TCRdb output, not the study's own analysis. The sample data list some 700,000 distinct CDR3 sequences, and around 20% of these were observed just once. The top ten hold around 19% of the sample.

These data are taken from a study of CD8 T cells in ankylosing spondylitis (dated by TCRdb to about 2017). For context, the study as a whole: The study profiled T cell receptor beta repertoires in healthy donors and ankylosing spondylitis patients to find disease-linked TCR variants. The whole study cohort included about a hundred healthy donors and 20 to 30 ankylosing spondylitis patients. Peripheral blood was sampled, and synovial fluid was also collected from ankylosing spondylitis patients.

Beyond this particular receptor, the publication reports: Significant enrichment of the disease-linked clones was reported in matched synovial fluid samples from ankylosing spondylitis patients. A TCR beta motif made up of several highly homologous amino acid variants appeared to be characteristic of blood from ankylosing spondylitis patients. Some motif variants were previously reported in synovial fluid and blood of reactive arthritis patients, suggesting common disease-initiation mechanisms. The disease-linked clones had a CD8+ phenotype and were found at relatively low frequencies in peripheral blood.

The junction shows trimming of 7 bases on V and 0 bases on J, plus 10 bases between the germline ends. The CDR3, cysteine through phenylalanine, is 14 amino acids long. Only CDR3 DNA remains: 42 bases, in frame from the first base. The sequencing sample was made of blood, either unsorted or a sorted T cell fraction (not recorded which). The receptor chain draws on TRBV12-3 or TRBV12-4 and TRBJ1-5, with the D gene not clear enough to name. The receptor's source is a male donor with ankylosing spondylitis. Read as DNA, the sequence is TGTGCCAGCACCCAGTCCCATAGCAATCAGCCCCAGCATTTT. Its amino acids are CASTQSHSNQPQHF.